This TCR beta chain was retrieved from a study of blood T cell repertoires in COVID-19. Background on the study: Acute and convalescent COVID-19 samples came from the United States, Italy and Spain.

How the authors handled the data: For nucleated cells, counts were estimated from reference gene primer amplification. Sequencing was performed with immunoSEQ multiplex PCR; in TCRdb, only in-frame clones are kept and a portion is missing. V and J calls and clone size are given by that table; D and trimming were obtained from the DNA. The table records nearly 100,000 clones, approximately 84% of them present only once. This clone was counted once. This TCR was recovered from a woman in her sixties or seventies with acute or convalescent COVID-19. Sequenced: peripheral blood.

CDR3: CASSRDSSSGNTIYF. CDR3 bases: TGTGCCAGCAGCAGGGACAGTTCCTCTGGAAACACCATATATTTT. The genes are TRBV6-5 and TRBJ1-3; 7 bases line up with TRBD1. The J segment lost 0 bases and the V segment lost 6 bases, leaving 5 bases of the junction unmatched. This CDR3 is built from 15 residues. Germline CDR1 is MNHEY and CDR2 is SVGAGI.